These T cell receptor beta chains were read from a single sample in a study of CD8+ T cells in alopecia areata. Generated by immunoSEQ multiplex PCR, the TCRdb table keeps only in-frame clones and is missing some. Of 120,000 or so clones listed, less than 50% are singletons. The sample consisted of NKG2D-low CD8+ T cells sorted from blood. These receptors were collected from a human donor with alopecia areata. CDR3s include the opening cysteine and the closing phenylalanine or tryptophan. The order of the fields is J gene, clone size, V gene, D gene, CDR3 protein, CDR3 DNA. D genes are given only for firm matches. Clone size is given for some rows only: seen once, a few or many times, or a class if the clone is expanded.

j_gene: TRBJ1-1; abundance: NA; v_gene: TRBV2; d_gene: TRBD1; CDR3aa: CAEPRNRGLPEAFF; CDR3nt: TGTGCCGAGCCCCGTAACAGGGGCCTCCCTGAAGCTTTCTTT
j_gene: TRBJ2-7; abundance: few; v_gene: TRBV11-2; d_gene: NA; CDR3aa: CASSLGEQYF; CDR3nt: TGTGCCAGCAGCTTAGGCGAGCAGTACTTC
j_gene: TRBJ2-6; abundance: NA; v_gene: TRBV27; d_gene: NA; CDR3aa: CASSWWDWSSGANVLTF; CDR3nt: TGTGCCAGCAGTTGGTGGGACTGGTCCTCTGGGGCCAACGTCCTGACTTTC
j_gene: TRBJ2-1; abundance: NA; v_gene: TRBV29-1; d_gene: TRBD2; CDR3aa: CSAAEAGGREQFF; CDR3nt: TGCAGCGCAGCGGAAGCGGGGGGGCGCGAGCAGTTCTTC
j_gene: TRBJ2-2; abundance: few; v_gene: TRBV29-1; d_gene: NA; CDR3aa: CSFVGSDTGELFF; CDR3nt: TGCAGCTTTGTAGGTAGCGACACCGGGGAGCTGTTTTTT
j_gene: TRBJ2-7; abundance: NA; v_gene: TRBV27; d_gene: NA; CDR3aa: CASSFGPTKQYF; CDR3nt: TGTGCCAGCAGTTTTGGCCCAACGAAGCAGTACTTC
j_gene: TRBJ2-3; abundance: NA; v_gene: TRBV5-1; d_gene: TRBD2; CDR3aa: CASSPSGDLAATDTQYF; CDR3nt: TGCGCCAGCAGCCCATCAGGCGATCTAGCGGCCACAGATACGCAGTATTTT
j_gene: TRBJ1-2; abundance: NA; v_gene: TRBV13; d_gene: NA; CDR3aa: CASSLFSRTAYGYTF; CDR3nt: TGTGCCAGCAGCTTATTCTCAAGGACAGCTTATGGCTACACCTTC
j_gene: TRBJ1-5; abundance: NA; v_gene: TRBV27; d_gene: NA; CDR3aa: CASGSASSYSNQPQHF; CDR3nt: TGTGCCAGCGGGTCTGCATCCTCTTATAGCAATCAGCCCCAGCATTTT
j_gene: TRBJ2-7; abundance: NA; v_gene: TRBV2; d_gene: TRBD2; CDR3aa: CASSDRTSGREDEQYF; CDR3nt: TGTGCCAGCAGTGATAGGACTAGCGGGAGGGAGGACGAGCAGTACTTC
j_gene: TRBJ2-4; abundance: NA; v_gene: TRBV27; d_gene: TRBD1; CDR3aa: CASSSWDRGYNIQYF; CDR3nt: TGTGCCAGCAGTTCCTGGGACAGGGGTTATAACATTCAGTACTTC
j_gene: TRBJ2-4; abundance: NA; v_gene: TRBV6-5; d_gene: NA; CDR3aa: CASSAHGSGGNIQYF; CDR3nt: TGTGCCAGCAGCGCCCACGGGTCCGGCGGGAACATTCAGTACTTC
j_gene: TRBJ2-2; abundance: medium-sized; v_gene: TRBV28; d_gene: TRBD1; CDR3aa: CASSLGDRETGELFF; CDR3nt: TGTGCCAGCAGTTTAGGCGACAGGGAAACCGGGGAGCTGTTTTTT
j_gene: TRBJ1-1; abundance: NA; v_gene: TRBV20-1; d_gene: NA; CDR3aa: CSVRRDTEAFF; CDR3nt: TGCAGTGTCAGGAGGGACACTGAAGCTTTCTTT
j_gene: TRBJ2-7; abundance: NA; v_gene: TRBV11-2; d_gene: TRBD2; CDR3aa: CASSPTLAGYEQYF; CDR3nt: TGTGCCAGCAGCCCAACTCTAGCGGGCTACGAGCAGTACTTC
j_gene: TRBJ2-5; abundance: NA; v_gene: TRBV27; d_gene: NA; CDR3aa: CASSLFPEETQYF; CDR3nt: TGTGCCAGCAGTTTATTTCCAGAAGAGACCCAGTACTTC